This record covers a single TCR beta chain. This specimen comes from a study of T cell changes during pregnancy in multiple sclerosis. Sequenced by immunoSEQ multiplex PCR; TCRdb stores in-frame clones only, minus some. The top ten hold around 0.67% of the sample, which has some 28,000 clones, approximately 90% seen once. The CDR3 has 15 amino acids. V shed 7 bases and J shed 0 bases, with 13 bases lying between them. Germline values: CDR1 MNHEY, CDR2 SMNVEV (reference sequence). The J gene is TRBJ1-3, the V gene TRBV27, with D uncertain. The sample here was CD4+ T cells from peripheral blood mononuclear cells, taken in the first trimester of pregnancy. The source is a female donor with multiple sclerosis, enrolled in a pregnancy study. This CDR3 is CASTSRRISGNTIYF. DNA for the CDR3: TGTGCCAGCACCTCGAGGCGGATCTCTGGAAACACCATATATTTT.